Listed below are T cell receptor beta chains from one sample, sequenced in a study of blood T cells in healthy people across ages. TCRdb re-derived calls from the 5' RACE reads in MiXCR, one entry per CDR3 protein. The sample contains more than 500,000 distinct CDR3 sequences, about 27% of which appear only once. These data were also reused for a study on T cells of mothers and their children.

The sequencing sample was made of blood. The receptors derive from a boy between 2 and 15 years old in good health. Both conserved end residues are part of each CDR3. Fields, in order: clone size, D gene, J gene, V gene, CDR3 DNA, CDR3 protein. The D gene is left open where the match is weak. Part of the rows lack a size; the others show once, few, many or a class for expanded clones.

abundance: -
d_gene: TRBD1
j_gene: TRBJ1-4
v_gene: TRBV5-1
CDR3nt: TGCGCCAGCCAGGACAGGGGGAATGAAAAACTGTTTTTT
CDR3aa: CASQDRGNEKLFF

abundance: few
d_gene: -
j_gene: TRBJ1-2
v_gene: TRBV29-1
CDR3nt: TGCAGCGCCGAGGCAGGGGCAGAGGGCTACACCTTC
CDR3aa: CSAEAGAEGYTF

abundance: -
d_gene: -
j_gene: TRBJ2-4
v_gene: TRBV5-1
CDR3nt: TGCGCCAGCAGCTTGTCTGGGGCAGGGAAAAACATTCAGTACTTC
CDR3aa: CASSLSGAGKNIQYF

abundance: many
d_gene: -
j_gene: TRBJ1-2
v_gene: TRBV12-3/TRBV12-4
CDR3nt: TGTGCCAGCACCCCTGCCCGGGCGTATGGCTACACCTTC
CDR3aa: CASTPARAYGYTF

abundance: -
d_gene: TRBD1
j_gene: TRBJ2-4
v_gene: TRBV12-3/TRBV12-4
CDR3nt: TGTGCCAGCAGTTTAGACAGGGGGCATAACGGCAAAAACATTCAGTACTTC
CDR3aa: CASSLDRGHNGKNIQYF

abundance: few
d_gene: -
j_gene: TRBJ2-2
v_gene: TRBV5-1
CDR3nt: TGCGCCAGCTCCATCAGGCTAAACACCGGGGAGCTGTTTTTT
CDR3aa: CASSIRLNTGELFF

abundance: few
d_gene: -
j_gene: TRBJ1-4
v_gene: TRBV13
CDR3nt: TGTGCCAGCAGCTTAGGACAGGGCGGGTTTGGAAAACTGTTTTTT
CDR3aa: CASSLGQGGFGKLFF

abundance: many
d_gene: TRBD2
j_gene: TRBJ2-1
v_gene: TRBV2
CDR3nt: TGTGCCAGCGGAAGACTAGCGGGAGACAATGAGCAGTTCTTC
CDR3aa: CASGRLAGDNEQFF

abundance: -
d_gene: -
j_gene: TRBJ1-5
v_gene: TRBV6-6
CDR3nt: TGTGCCAGCAGTTATCCTGGTAGGGGCAATCAGCCCCAGCATTTT
CDR3aa: CASSYPGRGNQPQHF

abundance: -
d_gene: -
j_gene: TRBJ2-7
v_gene: TRBV12-3/TRBV12-4
CDR3nt: TGTGCCAGCAGTTTGCGGGTAGGCTACGAGCAGTACTTC
CDR3aa: CASSLRVGYEQYF

abundance: few
d_gene: -
j_gene: TRBJ2-2
v_gene: TRBV10-2
CDR3nt: TGCGCCAGCAGAACTCCCCAGCTTTCCATCAGGGGCGGCACCGGGGAGCTGTTTTTT
CDR3aa: CASRTPQLSIRGGTGELFF

abundance: many
d_gene: TRBD1
j_gene: TRBJ2-4
v_gene: TRBV7-2
CDR3nt: TGTGCCAGCAGCCCGACAGGGGGCGGAAACATTCAGTACTTC
CDR3aa: CASSPTGGGNIQYF

abundance: -
d_gene: -
j_gene: TRBJ1-1
v_gene: TRBV3-1
CDR3nt: TGTGCCAGCAGCCAGCAGAGGGGGGGTGGACACACTGAAGCTTTCTTT
CDR3aa: CASSQQRGGGHTEAFF

abundance: few
d_gene: TRBD1
j_gene: TRBJ2-3
v_gene: TRBV2
CDR3nt: TGTGCCAGCAGAGACAGGGGCAGGGGCACAGATACGCAGTATTTT
CDR3aa: CASRDRGRGTDTQYF

abundance: once
d_gene: -
j_gene: TRBJ2-3
v_gene: TRBV9
CDR3nt: TGTGCCAGCAGCGCCCCAGGGGGCACAGATACGCAGTATTTT
CDR3aa: CASSAPGGTDTQYF

abundance: -
d_gene: -
j_gene: TRBJ1-2
v_gene: TRBV3-1
CDR3nt: TGTGCCAGCAGCCAAGATATAAGGGGCTATGGCTACACCTTC
CDR3aa: CASSQDIRGYGYTF

abundance: few
d_gene: -
j_gene: TRBJ2-2
v_gene: TRBV29-1
CDR3nt: TGCAGCGTCATAACAGGGTTAGCGACCGGGGAGCTGTTTTTT
CDR3aa: CSVITGLATGELFF

abundance: few
d_gene: TRBD1
j_gene: TRBJ2-2
v_gene: TRBV20-1
CDR3nt: TGCAGTGCGGTCCGGGACAGGGGCGTGGGGGAGCTGTTTTTT
CDR3aa: CSAVRDRGVGELFF

abundance: -
d_gene: -
j_gene: TRBJ2-1
v_gene: TRBV12-3/TRBV12-4
CDR3nt: TGTGCCAGCAGTTTTTGGGGCTATGAGCAGTTCTTC
CDR3aa: CASSFWGYEQFF

abundance: few
d_gene: -
j_gene: TRBJ1-1
v_gene: TRBV12-3/TRBV12-4
CDR3nt: TGTGCCAGCAGTATCCGAGCCCCGAAGTCTGAAGCTTTCTTT
CDR3aa: CASSIRAPKSEAFF

abundance: many
d_gene: -
j_gene: TRBJ2-5
v_gene: TRBV12-3/TRBV12-4
CDR3nt: TGTGCCAGCAGCTTATCCGGCGGCCAAGAGACCCAGTACTTC
CDR3aa: CASSLSGGQETQYF

abundance: few
d_gene: -
j_gene: TRBJ1-2
v_gene: TRBV6-2/TRBV6-3
CDR3nt: TGTGCCAGCAGTTACTCAGCAGGGAGGATCTATGGCTACACCTTC
CDR3aa: CASSYSAGRIYGYTF

abundance: few
d_gene: -
j_gene: TRBJ2-7
v_gene: TRBV5-1
CDR3nt: TGCGCCAGCAGCTTGGAAGCTACCTCCCTCGAGCAGTACTTC
CDR3aa: CASSLEATSLEQYF

abundance: -
d_gene: TRBD2
j_gene: TRBJ2-1
v_gene: TRBV5-1
CDR3nt: TGCGCCAGCAGCTTCTCGACTAGCGGGGGCCCCAATGAGCAGTTCTTC
CDR3aa: CASSFSTSGGPNEQFF

abundance: few
d_gene: TRBD1
j_gene: TRBJ2-7
v_gene: TRBV5-1
CDR3nt: TGCGCCAGCAGCCCACGAACAGACAGGGTTTGGCCCTACGAGCAGTACTTC
CDR3aa: CASSPRTDRVWPYEQYF

abundance: -
d_gene: -
j_gene: TRBJ2-2
v_gene: TRBV5-1
CDR3nt: TGCGCCAGCAGCTTGGCCTTGGCTTTATACACCGGGGAGCTGTTTTTT
CDR3aa: CASSLALALYTGELFF

abundance: few
d_gene: -
j_gene: TRBJ1-2
v_gene: TRBV7-9
CDR3nt: TGTGCCAGCAGCCCTGAGGGGGTTTGGTATGGCTACACCTTC
CDR3aa: CASSPEGVWYGYTF

abundance: few
d_gene: TRBD2
j_gene: TRBJ2-2
v_gene: TRBV12-3/TRBV12-4
CDR3nt: TGTGCCAGCACCGGGACTAGCGGGCCCACCGGGGAGCTGTTTTTT
CDR3aa: CASTGTSGPTGELFF

abundance: few
d_gene: TRBD1
j_gene: TRBJ1-2
v_gene: TRBV5-1
CDR3nt: TGCGCCAGCAGCTCGGAGGGGACAGGGGTTATTTCTGGCTACACCTTC
CDR3aa: CASSSEGTGVISGYTF

abundance: few
d_gene: -
j_gene: TRBJ2-7
v_gene: TRBV20-1
CDR3nt: TGCAGTGCTCGCTTACAATACGAGCAGTACTTC
CDR3aa: CSARLQYEQYF

abundance: -
d_gene: -
j_gene: TRBJ2-3
v_gene: TRBV14
CDR3nt: TGTGCCAGCAGCCAAAACGGCGATACGCAGTATTTT
CDR3aa: CASSQNGDTQYF

abundance: -
d_gene: TRBD2
j_gene: TRBJ2-3
v_gene: TRBV5-1
CDR3nt: TGCGCCAGCAGCTTGGAGGCTAGCGGGACTACAGATACGCAGTATTTT
CDR3aa: CASSLEASGTTDTQYF

abundance: few
d_gene: -
j_gene: TRBJ1-6
v_gene: TRBV2
CDR3nt: TGTGCCAGCAGTGACAGAGCGAATTCACCCCTCCACTTT
CDR3aa: CASSDRANSPLHF

abundance: many
d_gene: TRBD2
j_gene: TRBJ2-7
v_gene: TRBV12-3/TRBV12-4
CDR3nt: TGTGCCAGCAGTTTGTGGGTAGCGGGGGGTTACTACGAGCAGTACTTC
CDR3aa: CASSLWVAGGYYEQYF

abundance: -
d_gene: TRBD2
j_gene: TRBJ2-5
v_gene: TRBV19
CDR3nt: TGTGCCAGTAGTATGGAACTAGCGGGAGATACCAGGGAGACCCAGTACTTC
CDR3aa: CASSMELAGDTRETQYF

abundance: few
d_gene: TRBD2
j_gene: TRBJ2-5
v_gene: TRBV10-3
CDR3nt: TGTGCCATCAGTGCAGGACTAGAAGAGACCCAGTACTTC
CDR3aa: CAISAGLEETQYF

abundance: -
d_gene: -
j_gene: TRBJ2-3
v_gene: TRBV20-1
CDR3nt: TGCAGTGCTAGAGATGCAGGCCCTACGCAGTATTTT
CDR3aa: CSARDAGPTQYF

abundance: -
d_gene: -
j_gene: TRBJ2-1
v_gene: TRBV7-9
CDR3nt: TGTGCCAGCAGCCCAGCCGGGTCCAACTACAATGAGCAGTTCTTC
CDR3aa: CASSPAGSNYNEQFF

abundance: few
d_gene: -
j_gene: TRBJ1-1
v_gene: TRBV18
CDR3nt: TGTGCCAGCTCCCCCTCGGACACTGAAGCTTTCTTT
CDR3aa: CASSPSDTEAFF

abundance: few
d_gene: -
j_gene: TRBJ2-3
v_gene: TRBV30
CDR3nt: TGTGCCTGGAGTGTACTAAGTGGGAGGGATACGCAGTATTTT
CDR3aa: CAWSVLSGRDTQYF

abundance: -
d_gene: -
j_gene: TRBJ2-5
v_gene: TRBV9
CDR3nt: TGTGCCAGCAGTTCCGCCTCCGGGACCCAGTACTTC
CDR3aa: CASSSASGTQYF

abundance: -
d_gene: -
j_gene: TRBJ1-5
v_gene: TRBV20-1
CDR3nt: TGCAGTGCTAGAGATATTTCCGGGTTTAGGAGCAATCAGCCCCAGCATTTT
CDR3aa: CSARDISGFRSNQPQHF